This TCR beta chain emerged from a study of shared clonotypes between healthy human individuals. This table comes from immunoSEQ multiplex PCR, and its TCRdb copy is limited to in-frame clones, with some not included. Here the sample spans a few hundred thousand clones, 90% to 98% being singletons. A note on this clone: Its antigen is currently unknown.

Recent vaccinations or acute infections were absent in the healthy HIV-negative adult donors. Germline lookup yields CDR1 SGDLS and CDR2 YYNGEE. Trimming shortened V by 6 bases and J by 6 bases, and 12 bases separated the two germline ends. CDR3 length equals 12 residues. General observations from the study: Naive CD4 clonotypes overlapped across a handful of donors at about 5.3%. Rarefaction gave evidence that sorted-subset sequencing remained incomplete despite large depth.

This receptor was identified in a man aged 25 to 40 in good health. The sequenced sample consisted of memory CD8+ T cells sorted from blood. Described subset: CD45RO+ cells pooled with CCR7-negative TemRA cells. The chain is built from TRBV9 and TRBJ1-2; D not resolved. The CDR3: CASIPPQDGYTF. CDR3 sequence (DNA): TGTGCCAGCATCCCCCCCCAGGATGGCTACACCTTC.